Sequencing of this T cell receptor (beta chain) was carried out in a study of molecular identifiers for immune sequencing clone quantification. Study overall: In replicates, RNA from approximately 20,000 or 100,000 naive CD8 cells was divided five ways and four parts were sequenced.

The CDR3 covers 16 residues. V was shortened by 2 bases and J by 0 bases, with 11 bases between the two germline ends. Germline CDR1 and CDR2: SEHNR and FQNEAQ (reference sequence). Library preparation followed earlier protocols using designated TCR primers. TCRdb re-called the PCR reads through MiXCR, storing one row per CDR3 protein. This sample yields roughly 630,000 distinct CDR3 sequences, of which over 25% are seen a single time; 0.6% to 0.9% belongs to the top ten. The clonotype was recovered from a human donor in good health. Some libraries in this study had Jurkat cell RNA spiked in. Sequenced material: naive CD8+ T cells from blood, with Jurkat cell RNA spiked in. The subset was: FACS-sorted CD8+CD4-CCR7+CD45RA+ naive T cells. The chain employs TRBV7-9 and TRBJ2-1; D remains ambiguous. CDR3 sequence reads: CASSLSTISSYNEQFF. The CDR3 DNA is TGTGCCAGCAGCTTATCTACTATAAGCTCCTACAATGAGCAGTTCTTC.